These 15 T cell receptor beta chains were all obtained from the same sample, sequenced in a study of blood T cells in healthy people across ages. A J-beta primer mix and a sample-barcoded 5' primer were used in a second PCR of about 7 to 12 cycles. TCRdb itself ran the 5' RACE reads through MiXCR, one entry per CDR3 protein. Of 800,000 to 1,300,000 distinct CDR3 sequences detected, 25% appear once; the ten largest clones hold approximately 0.7%. These sequences were also reported in another study, on T cells of mothers and their children.

The sample taken for sequencing was blood. The receptors derive from a girl aged 2-9 years in good health.

The chain is built from TRBV6-2 or TRBV6-3 and TRBJ1-5, with a tentative D call TRBD1 (5 bases). Germline V lookup: CDR1 MNHEY, CDR2 SVGEGT. Trimming shortened V by 0 bases and J by 7 bases, and 13 bases separated the two germline ends. This CDR3 is 15 amino acids long. The CDR3 coding sequence is TGTGCCAGCAGTTACTCAGCAGGGTTGGGACAGCCCCAGCATTTT. This sequence encodes CASSYSAGLGQPQHF.

The gene calls are TRBV20-1 and TRBJ1-4; 7 bases align to TRBD1. After removal of 2 bases from V and 8 bases from J, the junction contained 5 bases not matched to a gene. The CDR3 runs 13 residues. Per the germline V gene, CDR1 is DFQATT and CDR2 is SNEGSKA (reference sequence). The CDR3 coding sequence is TGCAGTGCTAGACCAGGGGGGGACGAAAAACTGTTTTTT. It is translated as CSARPGGDEKLFF.

In its sample, this clonotype was seen a few times. V and J are TRBV7-2 and TRBJ1-4, with D maybe TRBD1 (6 bases). The germline V gene has CDR1 SGHTA and CDR2 FQGNSA. The germline V and J ends were trimmed by 1 base and 8 bases, with 11 bases remaining between them. The CDR3 length is 14 residues. CDR3 nucleotides: TGTGCCAGCAGCTTAGGACAGGTCTGGGAAAAACTGTTTTTT. It yields the protein CASSLGQVWEKLFF.

This clonotype was seen only a few times. This chain connects TRBV7-9 to TRBJ1-2, with 11 bases matching TRBD1. The V gene's germline CDR1 is SEHNR and CDR2 FQNEAQ (reference sequence). There are 16 residues in the CDR3. Trimming at V came to 6 bases and at J to 1 base, leaving 7 bases not matched to a gene. CDR3 nucleotides: TGTGCCAGCAGTCCCTCGGGGACAGGGGGTAACTATGGCTACACCTTC. This translates into CASSPSGTGGNYGYTF. The full variable domain, completed using reference TRBV7-9 and TRBJ1-2, is DTGVSQNPRHKITKRGQNVTFRCDPISEHNRLYWYRQTLGQGPEFLTYFQNEAQLEKSRLLSDRFSAERPKGSFSTLEIQRTEQGDSAMYLCASSPSGTGGNYGYTFGSGTRLTVV.

The chain combines TRBV20-1 with TRBJ1-4; no definite D call. CDR1 is DFQATT, CDR2 SNEGSKA, per germline (reference sequence). The V end was cut by 0 bases, the J end by 7 bases, with 15 bases between. The CDR3 is made up of 15 amino acids. In DNA form, the CDR3 reads TGCAGTGCTAGAGATCTGGAAAGTCACGGTGAAAAACTGTTTTTT. As protein: CSARDLESHGEKLFF.

This clonotype was observed a handful of times. This chain uses TRBV20-1 with TRBJ2-5, with 8 bases matching TRBD2. The tail of the sequence fits TRBJ2-7 better, so the J call may be wrong. Germline CDR1 is DFQATT and CDR2 is SNEGSKA (reference sequence). This CDR3 contains 17 residues. CDR3 sequence reads: CSARDSQLAVSSYEQYF. The DNA for the CDR3 is TGCAGTGCTAGAGATTCCCAACTAGCGGTTTCTTCCTACGAGCAGTACTTC.

The chain joins TRBV29-1 to TRBJ2-1; D may be TRBD2 (6 bases). CDR3 length: 13 amino acids. CDR1 and CDR2 (germline): SQVTM, ANQGSEA. The V gene lost 5 bases and the J gene lost 2 bases, with 10 bases spanning the gap. The CDR3 is CSVTSFPYNEQFF. The CDR3 DNA is TGCAGCGTTACTAGCTTTCCCTACAATGAGCAGTTCTTC.

V is TRBV21-1 and J is TRBJ2-7; the DNA was not used to check the table's D call, TRBD2. TRBV21-1 is tagged as a pseudogene. This CDR3 has 14 amino acids. The CDR3 reads CASRIAGGRYEQYF. The CDR3 DNA reads as TGTGCCAGCAGAATAGCGGGAGGGCGGTACGAGCAGTACTTC.

V usage is TRBV9 and J usage is TRBJ2-5; D is unclear. Germline V gene sequence: CDR1 SGDLS, CDR2 YYNGEE. The V gene lost 0 bases and the J gene lost 3 bases, with 9 bases spanning the gap. This CDR3 is built from 14 residues. The CDR3 region is CASSVDSDEETQYF. The CDR3 region has the DNA TGTGCCAGCAGCGTAGATTCAGACGAAGAGACCCAGTACTTC.

In this sample, this clonotype turned up a few times. This rearrangement joins TRBV29-1 to TRBJ1-2; no clear D gene. With 7 bases removed from V and 1 base from J, the gap between germline ends came to 13 bases. Germline values: CDR1 SQVTM, CDR2 ANQGSEA. This CDR3 has 13 amino acids. The CDR3 loop reads CSAGSEINYGYTF. The DNA of the CDR3 is TGCAGCGCGGGCAGCGAGATTAACTATGGCTACACCTTC. Filled out from reference TRBV29-1 and TRBJ1-2, the complete variable domain reads SAVISQKPSRDICQRGTSLTIQCQVDSQVTMMFWYRQQPGQSLTLIATANQGSEATYESGFVIDKFPISRPNLTFSTLTVSNMSPEDSSIYLCSAGSEINYGYTFGSGTRLTVV.

CDR3 in amino acids: CASRASGRDQPQHF. CDR3 nucleotides: TGTGCCAGCAGGGCCTCGGGGCGGGATCAGCCCCAGCATTTT. The rearrangement uses TRBV12-3 or TRBV12-4 and TRBJ1-5; D might be TRBD1 (5 bases). There are 14 residues in the CDR3. V dropped 6 bases and J dropped 5 bases, with 14 bases sitting between them.

V gene TRBV10-3 combines with J gene TRBJ2-5; 9 bases agree with TRBD2. The last part of the DNA fits TRBJ2-1 better; the J call may be wrong. Germline V gene lookup returns CDR1 ENHRY and CDR2 SYGVKD. The CDR3 runs to 15 residues. The DNA for the CDR3 is TGTGCCATCGGCTCGGACCTAGCGGGGTCTAATGAGCAGTTCTTC. Protein product: CAIGSDLAGSNEQFF.

The chain carries TRBV7-9 and TRBJ1-6; D is unclear. The germline gives CDR1 SEHNR, CDR2 FQNEAQ (reference sequence). The CDR3 consists of 14 residues. Trimming cost V 5 bases and J 7 bases, with 12 bases left between them. The DNA of the CDR3 is TGTGCCAGCAGCCCCCGGGTCGGAAATTCACCCCTCCACTTT. It translates to CASSPRVGNSPLHF.

The chain uses TRBV20-1 and TRBJ2-7, with a possible D match to TRBD1 (6 bases). The CDR3 spans 14 residues. Looked up from germline, CDR1 is DFQATT and CDR2 is SNEGSKA (reference sequence). Trimming shortened V by 3 bases and J by 6 bases, and 18 bases separated the two germline ends. CDR3 amino acids: CSASEHTGKGEQYF. The CDR3 DNA reads as TGCAGTGCTAGTGAGCACACAGGGAAAGGCGAGCAGTACTTC.

This clonotype was counted between two and nine times. The chain employs TRBV11-2 and TRBJ1-1; D is unclear. Germline V CDR1 and CDR2: SGHAT, FQNNGV. Between the trimmed V and J ends, which lost 4 bases and 3 bases, there was a span of 18 bases. The CDR3 is 16 residues long. CDR3 sequence (DNA): TGTGCCAGCAGCTCGCACATGCTTAGTTGGGACACTGAAGCTTTCTTT. Its protein is CASSSHMLSWDTEAFF. The variable domain in full, with the rest retrieved from reference TRBV11-2 and TRBJ1-1, is EAGVAQSPRYKIIEKRQSVAFWCNPISGHATLYWYQQILGQGPKLLIQFQNNGVVDDSQLPKDRFSAERLKGVDSTLKIQPAKLEDSAVYLCASSSHMLSWDTEAFFGQGTRLTVV.